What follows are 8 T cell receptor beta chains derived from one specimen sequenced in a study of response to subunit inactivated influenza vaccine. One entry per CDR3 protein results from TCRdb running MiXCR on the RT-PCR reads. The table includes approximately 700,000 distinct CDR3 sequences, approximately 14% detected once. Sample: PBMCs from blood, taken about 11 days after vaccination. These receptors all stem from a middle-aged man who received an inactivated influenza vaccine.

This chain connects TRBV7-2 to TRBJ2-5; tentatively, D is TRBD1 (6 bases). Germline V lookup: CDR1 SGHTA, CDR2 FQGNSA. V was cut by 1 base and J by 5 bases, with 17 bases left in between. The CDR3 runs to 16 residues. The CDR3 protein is CASSLGGRGSGETQYF. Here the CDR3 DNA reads TGTGCCAGCAGCTTAGGGGGCAGGGGATCCGGTGAGACCCAGTACTTC.

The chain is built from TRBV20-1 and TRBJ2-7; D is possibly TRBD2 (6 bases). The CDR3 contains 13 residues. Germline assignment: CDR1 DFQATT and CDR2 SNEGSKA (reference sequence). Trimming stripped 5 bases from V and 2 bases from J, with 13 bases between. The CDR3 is CSARRDFAYEQYF. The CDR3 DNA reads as TGCAGTGCTCGTCGGGACTTCGCCTACGAGCAGTACTTC.

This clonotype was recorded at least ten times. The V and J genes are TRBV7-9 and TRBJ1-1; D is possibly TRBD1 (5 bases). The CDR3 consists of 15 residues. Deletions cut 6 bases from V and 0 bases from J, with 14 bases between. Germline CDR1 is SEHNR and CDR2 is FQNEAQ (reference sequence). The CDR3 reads CASRPTRGVNTEAFF. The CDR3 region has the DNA TGTGCCAGCAGACCAACCCGGGGGGTGAACACTGAAGCTTTCTTT.

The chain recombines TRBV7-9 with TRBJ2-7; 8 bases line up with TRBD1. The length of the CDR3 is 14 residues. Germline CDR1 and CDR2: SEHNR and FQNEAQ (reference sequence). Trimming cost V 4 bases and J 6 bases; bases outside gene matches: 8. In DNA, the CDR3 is TGTGCCAGCAGCTCCGGGACAGGAGACCCCGAGCAGTACTTC. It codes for CASSSGTGDPEQYF. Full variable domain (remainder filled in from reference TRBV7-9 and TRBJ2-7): DTGVSQNPRHKITKRGQNVTFRCDPISEHNRLYWYRQTLGQGPEFLTYFQNEAQLEKSRLLSDRFSAERPKGSFSTLEIQRTEQGDSAMYLCASSSGTGDPEQYFGPGTRLTVT.

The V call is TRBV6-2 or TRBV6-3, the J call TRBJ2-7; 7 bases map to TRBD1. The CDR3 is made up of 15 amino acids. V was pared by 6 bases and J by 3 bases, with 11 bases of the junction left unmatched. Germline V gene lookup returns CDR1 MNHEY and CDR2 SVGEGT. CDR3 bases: TGTGCCAGCAGAGGGACCGGGACAGCTAACTACGAGCAGTACTTC. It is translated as CASRGTGTANYEQYF.

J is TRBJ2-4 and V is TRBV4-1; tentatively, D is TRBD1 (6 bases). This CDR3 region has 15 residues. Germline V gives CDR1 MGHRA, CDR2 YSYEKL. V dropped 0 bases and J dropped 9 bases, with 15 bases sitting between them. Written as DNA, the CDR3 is TGCGCCAGCAGCCAAGATGCACAGGGAGCTGGCATTCAGTACTTC. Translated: CASSQDAQGAGIQYF.

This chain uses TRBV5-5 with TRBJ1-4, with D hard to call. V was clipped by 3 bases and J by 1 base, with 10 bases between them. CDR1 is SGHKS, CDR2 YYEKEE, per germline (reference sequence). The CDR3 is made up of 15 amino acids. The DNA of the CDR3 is TGTGCCAGCAGCTCGCACAGAGGAACTAATGAAAAACTGTTTTTT. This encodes CASSSHRGTNEKLFF. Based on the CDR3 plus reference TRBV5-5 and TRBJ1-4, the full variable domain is DAGVTQSPTHLIKTRGQQVTLRCSPISGHKSVSWYQQVLGQGPQFIFQYYEKEERGRGNFPDRFSARQFPNYSSELNVNALLLGDSALYLCASSSHRGTNEKLFFGSGTQLSVL.

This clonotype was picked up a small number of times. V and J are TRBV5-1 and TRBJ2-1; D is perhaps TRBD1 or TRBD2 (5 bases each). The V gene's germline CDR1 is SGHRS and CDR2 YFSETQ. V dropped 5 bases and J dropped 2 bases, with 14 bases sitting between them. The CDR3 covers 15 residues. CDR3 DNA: TGCGCCAGCAGAGATGGGGACCGAACCTACAATGAGCAGTTCTTC. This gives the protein CASRDGDRTYNEQFF.